The next 21 T cell receptor beta chains were all read from a single sample in a study of blood T cell repertoires in COVID-19. This table comes from immunoSEQ multiplex PCR, and its TCRdb copy is limited to in-frame clones, with some not included. In the table there are 180,000 or so clones, over 80% of which are singletons. Sequencing was done on a sample of PBMCs or T cells enriched from blood (not recorded which). These receptors originate from a woman aged 55-70 years who had recovered from COVID-19.

The V gene is TRBV6-5, the J gene TRBJ1-2, with D maybe TRBD1 (5 bases). Trimming removed 7 bases from V and 8 bases from J, with 17 bases in between. Germline V gene sequence: CDR1 MNHEY, CDR2 SVGAGI. The CDR3 totals 13 residues. The CDR3 sequence: CASTSGGIGGYTF. The CDR3 DNA is TGTGCCAGCACTTCTGGGGGGATAGGAGGCTACACCTTC.

This clone occurred once. The CDR3 DNA sequence: TGTGCCAGCAGTGTTGTCCGGGGGGGGTGGGCCAAAAACATTCAGTACTTC. Its protein is CASSVVRGGWAKNIQYF. V and J are TRBV27 and TRBJ2-4; TRBD2 agrees at 8 bases. After removal of 5 bases from V and 1 base from J, the junction contained 10 bases not matched to a gene. Per the germline V gene, CDR1 is MNHEY and CDR2 is SMNVEV (reference sequence). The CDR3 is 17 residues long.

This chain uses TRBV6-5 with TRBJ1-5, with 8 bases matching TRBD1. CDR3 length equals 15 residues. Per the germline V gene, CDR1 is MNHEY and CDR2 is SVGAGI. Trimming removed 10 bases from V and 4 bases from J; junction bases left unmatched: 12. In DNA, the CDR3 is TGTGCCATCAAACCGGGACAGGCCGAAAATCAGCCCCAGCATTTT. It yields the protein CAIKPGQAENQPQHF.

The sample holds a few counts of this clone. The gene calls are TRBV28 and TRBJ1-4; perhaps TRBD1 as D (5 bases). This CDR3 region has 14 residues. Per the germline V gene, CDR1 is MDHEN and CDR2 is SYDVKM. V dropped 3 bases and J dropped 5 bases, with 10 bases sitting between them. CDR3 residues: CASSFPGINEKLFF. CDR3 coding DNA: TGTGCCAGCAGTTTCCCAGGGATCAATGAAAAACTGTTTTTT.

V usage is TRBV27 and J usage is TRBJ1-2; D gene unclear. Germline V gene sequence: CDR1 MNHEY, CDR2 SMNVEV (reference sequence). The V and J ends lost 7 bases and 2 bases respectively, with 8 bases between them. The CDR3 covers 12 residues. The CDR3 spells CASKAGNYGYTF. CDR3 DNA: TGTGCCAGCAAGGCCGGGAACTATGGCTACACCTTC.

The chain carries TRBV11-2 and TRBJ1-2, with 9 bases that match TRBD1. Trimming took 6 bases from V and 7 from J; bases not matched to a gene: 9. The germline V gene encodes CDR1 SGHAT and CDR2 FQNNGV. CDR3 size: 14 residues. The CDR3 bases are TGTGCCAGCAGACGCCCGGGACAGGGAGGTGGCTACACCTTC. It codes for CASRRPGQGGGYTF.

This clone has a handful of counts. The rearrangement uses TRBV6-1 and TRBJ1-1, with D hard to call. The length of the CDR3 is 14 residues. Between the trimmed V and J ends, which lost 0 bases and 2 bases, there was a span of 7 bases. In germline, CDR1 is MNHNS, CDR2 SASEGT. CDR3 sequence (DNA): TGTGCCAGCAGTGAAGCTTTGTCAAACACTGAAGCTTTCTTT. Encoded protein: CASSEALSNTEAFF.

The chain links TRBV30 to TRBJ2-1; D is undetermined. V was pared by 3 bases and J by 6 bases, with 6 bases between. CDR1 and CDR2 (germline): GTSNPN, SVGIG (reference sequence). The CDR3 is made up of 11 amino acids. The CDR3 nucleotides read TGTGCCTGGAGAAATAGCAATGAGCAGTTCTTC. Residues: CAWRNSNEQFF.

The V gene is TRBV20-1, the J gene TRBJ2-1; D is possibly TRBD2 (6 bases). CDR1 and CDR2 (germline): DFQATT, SNEGSKA (reference sequence). The CDR3 is made up of 10 amino acids. Deletions cut 6 bases from V and 14 bases from J, with 14 bases between. The CDR3 region has the DNA TGCAGTGCCACGGACGGGAGAAAGTTCTTC. It is translated as CSATDGRKFF.

The V and J genes are TRBV7-9 and TRBJ1-2; D remains unclear. Germline values: CDR1 SEHNR, CDR2 FQNEAQ (reference sequence). This CDR3 comprises 14 residues. V lost 1 base and J lost 0, with 6 bases in between. The CDR3 nucleotides read TGTGCCAGCAGCTTAGACTTATCTAACTATGGCTACACCTTC. This gives the protein CASSLDLSNYGYTF.

The rearrangement joins TRBV6-5 to TRBJ1-1, with 11 bases matching TRBD1. CDR1 and CDR2 (germline): MNHEY, SVGAGI. The length of the CDR3 is 14 residues. The ends lost 6 bases at V and 5 bases at J; junction bases unmatched: 5. The chain's CDR3 is CASRTGQGGTEAFF. The CDR3 coding sequence is TGTGCCAGCAGGACGGGACAGGGGGGAACTGAAGCTTTCTTT.

V is TRBV28 and J is TRBJ1-3; no definite D call. The CDR3 is made up of 15 amino acids. Trimming pared 6 bases from V and 0 bases from J, leaving 12 bases between. CDR1 and CDR2 from the germline V gene are MDHEN and SYDVKM. The CDR3 DNA follows: TGTGCCAGCAGCCGAGGGAGTTTCTCTGGAAACACCATATATTTT. It codes for CASSRGSFSGNTIYF.

This clone was detected once. CDR3 in DNA: TGTGCCAGCAGCAATCCTCTCGAAAAACTGTTTTTT. Residues: CASSNPLEKLFF. The chain links TRBV21-1 to TRBJ1-4. TRBV21-1 constitutes a pseudogene. The CDR3 consists of 12 residues.

The V call is TRBV12-3 or TRBV12-4, the J call TRBJ1-2; D ambiguous. Between the trimmed V and J ends, which lost 8 bases and 2 bases, there was a span of 9 bases. This CDR3 region has 12 residues. The CDR3 DNA sequence: TGTGCCAGCTCGATAGAGAACTATGGCTACACCTTC. Translated, it gives CASSIENYGYTF.

This chain connects TRBV27 to TRBJ1-5; no reliable D call. CDR1 MNHEY and CDR2 SMNVEV come from the germline V gene (reference sequence). Trimming took 5 bases from V and 1 from J, leaving 18 bases between them. CDR3 length: 17 amino acids. In DNA form, the CDR3 reads TGTGCCAGCAGTCCCATGCCAGATCCCGTAAGCAATCAGCCCCAGCATTTT. It specifies CASSPMPDPVSNQPQHF.

This sequence joins TRBV5-1 and TRBJ1-5; a weak D match, TRBD1 (6 bases). The CDR3 has 14 amino acids. Germline V gene data show CDR1 as SGHRS and CDR2 as YFSETQ. The V end lost 4 bases, the J end lost 7 bases, and 15 bases lay between the germline ends. The CDR3 spells CASSPQGEGQPQHF. CDR3 coding DNA: TGCGCCAGCAGCCCACAGGGAGAGGGGCAGCCCCAGCATTTT.

The chain uses TRBV28 and TRBJ2-5, with 7 bases lining up with TRBD1. The V gene end was trimmed by 5 bases and the J gene end by 1 base; junction bases not matched to a gene: 1. Germline CDR1 MDHEN, CDR2 SYDVKM. The CDR3 runs to 13 residues. The CDR3 DNA is TGTGCCAGCAGTGGGACAGCCCAAGAGACCCAGTACTTC. Its protein product is CASSGTAQETQYF. Together with reference TRBV28 and TRBJ2-5, the CDR3 gives the full variable domain: DVKVTQSSRYLVKRTGEKVFLECVQDMDHENMFWYRQDPGLGLRLIYFSYDVKMKEKGDIPEGYSVSREKKERFSLILESASTNQTSMYLCASSGTAQETQYFGPGTRLLVL.

The rearrangement joins TRBV7-2 to TRBJ2-3, with TRBD2 as a possible D gene (6 bases). The CDR3 consists of 15 residues. The germline V gene has CDR1 SGHTA and CDR2 FQGNSA. V was clipped by 1 base and J by 3 bases, with 11 bases between them. The CDR3, as DNA: TGTGCCAGCAGCTTAGGGAAGGGGAGGACAGATACGCAGTATTTT. Translation gives CASSLGKGRTDTQYF.

The chain links TRBV19 to TRBJ1-2; 7 bases line up with TRBD1. After removal of 5 bases from V and 4 bases from J, the junction contained 10 bases not matched to a gene. The germline CDR1 and CDR2 sequences are LNHDA and SQIVND (reference sequence). The CDR3 is made up of 15 amino acids. In DNA form, the CDR3 reads TGTGCCAGTAGTCCCTCGGACAGGCCCTTCTATGGCTACACCTTC. Amino acid sequence: CASSPSDRPFYGYTF. The variable domain in full, with the rest retrieved from reference TRBV19 and TRBJ1-2, is DGGITQSPKYLFRKEGQNVTLSCEQNLNHDAMYWYRQDPGQGLRLIYYSQIVNDFQKGDIAEGYSVSREKKESFPLTVTSAQKNPTAFYLCASSPSDRPFYGYTFGSGTRLTVV.

This chain links TRBV28 with TRBJ2-2; D remains ambiguous. Trimming removed 7 bases from V and 4 bases from J, with 7 bases in between. CDR3 size: 12 residues. Germline-derived CDR1 and CDR2 are MDHEN and SYDVKM. The CDR3 region has the DNA TGTGCCAGCACCTACCTCACCGGGGAGCTGTTTTTT. It yields the protein CASTYLTGELFF.

This clone came up a few times. The identical CDR3 is also encoded by other nucleotide sequences in the sample. V and J are TRBV19 and TRBJ1-6; possibly TRBD1 for D (6 bases). CDR1 LNHDA and CDR2 SQIVND come from the germline V gene (reference sequence). Trimming left V 3 bases short and J 7 bases short, with 10 bases between. The CDR3 length is 14 residues. CDR3 bases: TGTGCCAGTAGTATCCAGGGGCGGAATTCACCCCTCCACTTT. As protein: CASSIQGRNSPLHF.